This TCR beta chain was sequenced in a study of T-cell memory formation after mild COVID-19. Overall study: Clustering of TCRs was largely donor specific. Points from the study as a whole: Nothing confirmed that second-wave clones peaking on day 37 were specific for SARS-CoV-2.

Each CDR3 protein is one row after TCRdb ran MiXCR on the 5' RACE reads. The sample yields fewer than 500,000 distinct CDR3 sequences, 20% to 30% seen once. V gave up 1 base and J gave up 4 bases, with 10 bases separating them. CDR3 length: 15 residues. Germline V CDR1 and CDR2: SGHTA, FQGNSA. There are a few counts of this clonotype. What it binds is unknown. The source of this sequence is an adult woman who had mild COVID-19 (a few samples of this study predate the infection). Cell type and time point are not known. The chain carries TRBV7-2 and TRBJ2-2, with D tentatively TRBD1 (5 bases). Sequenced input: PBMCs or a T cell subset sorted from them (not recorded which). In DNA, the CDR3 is TGTGCCAGCAGCTTAGACAGGTTACGCACCGGGGAGCTGTTTTTT. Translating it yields CASSLDRLRTGELFF. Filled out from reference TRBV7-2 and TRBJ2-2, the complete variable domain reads GAGVSQSPSNKVTEKGKDVELRCDPISGHTALYWYRQSLGQGLEFLIYFQGNSAPDKSGLPSDRFSAERTGGSVSTLTIQRTQQEDSAVYLCASSLDRLRTGELFFGEGSRLTVL.